This T cell receptor (beta chain) was identified in a study of control samples from healthy donors and cancer patients. The assay was immunoSEQ multiplex PCR, and TCRdb's table has in-frame clones only and misses some. The data show about 83,000 clones, 91% seen once. The germline V gene has CDR1 ENHRY and CDR2 SYGVKD. Trimming removed 2 bases at V and 4 bases at J, with 8 bases between. This CDR3 is 13 amino acids long. Sequences were obtained from blood. The TCR originated in a man in his forties or fifties in good health. The chain carries TRBV10-3 and TRBJ1-1; D might be TRBD1 (5 bases). CDR3: CAISEGGGTEAFF. The DNA of the CDR3 is TGTGCCATCAGTGAGGGGGGGGGCACTGAAGCTTTCTTT.